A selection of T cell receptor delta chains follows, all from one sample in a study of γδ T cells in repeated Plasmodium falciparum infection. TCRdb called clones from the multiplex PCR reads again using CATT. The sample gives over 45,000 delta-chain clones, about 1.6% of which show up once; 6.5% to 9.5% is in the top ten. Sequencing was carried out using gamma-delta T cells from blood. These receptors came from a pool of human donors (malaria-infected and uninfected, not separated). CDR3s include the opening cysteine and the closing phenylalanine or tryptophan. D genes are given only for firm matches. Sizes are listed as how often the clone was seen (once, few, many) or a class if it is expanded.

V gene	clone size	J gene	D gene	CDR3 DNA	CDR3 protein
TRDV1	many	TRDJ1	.	TGTGCTCTTGGGGAATTACCGCCTTCCTACGGCACTTGGGTGGTCTGGGGGATAAGTAGAACCGATAAACTCATCTTT	CALGELPPSYGTWVVWGISRTDKLIF
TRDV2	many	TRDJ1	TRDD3	TGTGCCTGTGCCTCTTTACTGGGGGATACCGATAAACTCATCTTT	CACASLLGDTDKLIF
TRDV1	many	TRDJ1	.	TGTGCTCTTGGGGAACGAAGGGGCCCCCATACCGATAAACTCATCTTT	CALGERRGPHTDKLIF
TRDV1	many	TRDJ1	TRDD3	TGTGCTCTTGGGGAACTACCTGGGGGCCCTTCTCCGATCTTT	CALGELPGGPSPIF
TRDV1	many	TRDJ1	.	TGTGCTCTTGGGGAACTTCGGGTGTACACCGATAAACTCATCTTT	CALGELRVYTDKLIF
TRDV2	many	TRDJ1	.	TGTGCCTGTGACACCATTGAAGGCAGGTCAAAGAATCTGACCGATAAACTCATCTTT	CACDTIEGRSKNLTDKLIF
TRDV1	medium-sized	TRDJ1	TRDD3	TGTGCTCTTGGGGAACTAGTATTCGCCTCCTGGGGGATAAAGTGGACCGATAAACTCATCTTT	CALGELVFASWGIKWTDKLIF
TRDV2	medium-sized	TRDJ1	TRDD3	TGTGCCTGTGACACCGTAGGGGGATACGCGGATCCCGATAAACTCATCTTT	CACDTVGGYADPDKLIF
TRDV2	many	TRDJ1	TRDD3	TGTGCCTGTAACGTACTGGGGGTTTACACCGATAAACTCATTTTT	CACNVLGVYTDKLIF
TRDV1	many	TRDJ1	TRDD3	TGTGCTCTTGGGGACCTAATTCCTACGTGTGGGGATACGAGGGTTCCCACCGATAAACTCATCTTT	CALGDLIPTCGDTRVPTDKLIF
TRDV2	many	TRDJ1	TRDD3	TGTGCCTGTGACACTATCGATAGCATGGGGGATCTACCTGGACTCATCTTT	CACDTIDSMGDLPGLIF
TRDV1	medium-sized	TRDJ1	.	TGTGCTCTTGGGGAACTGGACGGTACGTTAACTGTGTACGCCGATAAACTCATCTTT	CALGELDGTLTVYADKLIF
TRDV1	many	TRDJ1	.	TGTGCTCTTGGGGTAATCCGCCTCTGGGGCCCCCAACGGGCCGGCGATAAACTCATCTTT	CALGVIRLWGPQRAGDKLIF
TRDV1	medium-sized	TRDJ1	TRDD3	TGTGCTCTTGGGCTTCCTGCGACTGGGGGATACACCGATAAACTCATCTTT	CALGLPATGGYTDKLIF
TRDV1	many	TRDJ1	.	TGTGCTCTTGGGGAAGGGGTCCCACGCGGTGTTGTATGTACCGATAAACTCATCTTC	CALGEGVPRGVVCTDKLIF
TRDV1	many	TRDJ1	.	TGTGCTCTTGGGGAACTTATCTTCCCTGACCTGGACCTTTACACCGATAAACTCATCTTT	CALGELIFPDLDLYTDKLIF
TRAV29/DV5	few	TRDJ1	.	.	CSVLLCSKRVGSPDKLIF
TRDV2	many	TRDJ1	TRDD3	TGTGCCTGTGACACCGTGGGCATTACTGGGGGAGGGGATAACACCGATAAACTCATCTTT	CACDTVGITGGGDNTDKLIF